This TCR beta chain appears in the sequencing data of a study of blood T cell repertoires in COVID-19. The wider study: Samples of COVID-19 (acute and convalescent) were obtained from the United States, Italy and Spain.

Using immunoSEQ multiplex PCR, the repertoire was profiled, and TCRdb retains in-frame clones only, with some absent. This table holds about 390,000 clones, around 87% found once. The CDR3 length is 16 residues. Germline V gene data show CDR1 as SGDLS and CDR2 as YYNGEE. V was trimmed by 4 bases and J by 8 bases, leaving 22 bases between them. The source of this sequence is a woman aged 60 to 75 with COVID-19, enrolled during active disease. This chain uses TRBV9 with TRBJ2-1; perhaps TRBD2 as D (6 bases). The specimen sequenced was peripheral blood. CDR3 region: CASSLRAIGTFDEQFF. In DNA, the CDR3 is TGTGCCAGCAGCTTACGGGCAATCGGGACTTTCGATGAGCAGTTCTTC.